The clone carrying this TCR beta chain has ten or more counts. The data stem from a study of early T cells in non-severe SARS-CoV-2 infection. TCRdb re-derived calls from the 5' RACE reads in MiXCR, one entry per CDR3 protein. The sample has about 35,000 distinct CDR3 sequences, under 4.5% seen once. Germline lookup yields CDR1 SEHNR and CDR2 FQNEAQ (reference sequence). The CDR3 is made up of 14 amino acids. V was cut by 5 bases and J by 8 bases, with 18 bases left in between. The TCR sequence derives from an adult who was a healthcare worker with PCR-confirmed SARS-CoV-2 infection or an uninfected control (not recorded which). The chain links TRBV7-9 to TRBJ1-2, with D uncertain. Sequences were obtained from whole blood. CDR3 in amino acids: CASSALQRLDGYTF. CDR3 in DNA: TGTGCCAGCAGCGCTCTCCAGAGATTAGACGGCTACACCTTC.